The next 26 T cell receptor beta chains were all read from a single sample in a study of identical twins. Using its own MiXCR run on the 5' RACE reads, TCRdb lists one record per CDR3 protein. The sample carries some 460,000 distinct CDR3 sequences, 13% to 15% recorded once. The data also belong to a second study, concerning yellow fever vaccine responses in identical twins.

Specimen: CD4+ T cells sorted from blood. All receptors come from a woman under 30 in good health.

The J gene is TRBJ2-5, the V gene TRBV30; 7 bases map to TRBD1. Losses at the gene ends were 3 bases for V and 3 bases for J; bases not matched to a gene: 4. The CDR3 runs 13 residues. Germline V lookup: CDR1 GTSNPN, CDR2 SVGIG (reference sequence). The CDR3 spells CAWSGQVEETQYF. CDR3 sequence (DNA): TGTGCCTGGAGCGGACAGGTGGAAGAGACCCAGTACTTC.

V gene TRBV6-5 combines with J gene TRBJ2-1; D is perhaps TRBD1 or TRBD2 (6 bases each). V was clipped by 1 base and J by 10 bases, with 17 bases between them. CDR3 length equals 15 residues. The germline V gene has CDR1 MNHEY and CDR2 SVGAGI. DNA for the CDR3: TGTGCCAGCAGTTACTTGGGGGGCCTAACGCGGGAGCAGTTCTTC. Protein product: CASSYLGGLTREQFF.

This clonotype was found a few times. The chain joins TRBV20-1 to TRBJ2-1; 13 bases are a match to TRBD2. The germline V gene encodes CDR1 DFQATT and CDR2 SNEGSKA (reference sequence). The CDR3 has 16 amino acids. J was trimmed by 8 bases and V by 5 bases; bases with no gene match: 12. This CDR3 is CSAAGTSGVVNDEQFF. CDR3 sequence (DNA): TGCAGTGCTGCTGGGACTAGCGGGGTGGTTAATGATGAGCAGTTCTTC.

The chain combines TRBV18 with TRBJ2-7; 7 bases are shared with TRBD1. CDR1 and CDR2 (germline): KGHSH, LQKENI. J lost 4 bases, V lost 4 bases, and 4 bases had no gene match. CDR3 length equals 13 residues. The CDR3 is CASSQGQQYEQYF. For the CDR3, the DNA is TGTGCCAGCTCACAGGGACAGCAGTACGAGCAGTACTTC.

This clonotype has only a few counts. This chain joins TRBV7-2 and TRBJ2-1; tentative D call: TRBD2 (6 bases). The germline gives CDR1 SGHTA, CDR2 FQGNSA. The CDR3 extends over 12 amino acids. V dropped 5 bases and J dropped 10 bases, with 12 bases sitting between them. CDR3 DNA: TGTGCCAGCAGCAGAGGGACTCGCGAGCAGTTCTTC. Translating gives CASSRGTREQFF.

This rearrangement joins TRBV20-1 to TRBJ1-1; perhaps TRBD1 as D (5 bases). V lost 0 bases and J lost 1, with 9 bases in between. Germline V gives CDR1 DFQATT, CDR2 SNEGSKA (reference sequence). The CDR3 sequence is 14 residues long. As DNA, the CDR3 is TGCAGTGCTAGAGAACGCAGGGCGAACACTGAAGCTTTCTTT. The encoded protein is CSARERRANTEAFF.

The chain couples TRBV11-2 to TRBJ2-3, with D perhaps matching TRBD2 (5 bases). CDR3 size: 15 residues. V was clipped by 0 bases and J by 4 bases, with 11 bases between them. Germline lookup yields CDR1 SGHAT and CDR2 FQNNGV. The CDR3 DNA follows: TGTGCCAGCAGCTTAGATGGGAGTTTTGCAGATACGCAGTATTTT. Residues: CASSLDGSFADTQYF.

The chain links TRBV20-1 to TRBJ2-1, with TRBD2 matching 15 bases. CDR1 and CDR2 from the germline V gene are DFQATT and SNEGSKA (reference sequence). The CDR3 contains 17 residues. The CDR3 DNA sequence: TGCTGCGCTAGACCCCTCGGGACTAGCGGGGGGTCCAATGAGCAGTTCTTC. Amino acids: CCARPLGTSGGSNEQFF.

This clonotype was found a few times. The chain couples TRBV20-1 to TRBJ2-3, with 9 bases fitting TRBD2. CDR1 DFQATT and CDR2 SNEGSKA come from the germline V gene (reference sequence). The CDR3 loop spans 13 amino acids. The CDR3 here is CKGKRGDTDTQYF. CDR3 nucleotides: TGCAAGGGGAAGCGGGGGGACACAGATACGCAGTATTTT.

At least ten counts were recorded for this clonotype. This chain joins TRBV3-1 and TRBJ1-1, with TRBD1 as a possible D gene (5 bases). Per germline, CDR1 LGHDT and CDR2 YNNKEL (reference sequence). The CDR3 is made up of 13 amino acids. The germline V and J ends were trimmed by 4 bases and 6 bases, with 12 bases remaining between them. The CDR3 reads CASSPTVQAEAFF. The CDR3 DNA follows: TGTGCCAGCAGCCCCACAGTACAGGCTGAAGCTTTCTTT. Using reference TRBV3-1 and TRBJ1-1 for the parts outside the CDR3, the full variable domain is DTAVSQTPKYLVTQMGNDKSIKCEQNLGHDTMYWYKQDSKKFLKIMFSYNNKELIINETVPNRFSPKSPDKAHLNLHINSLELGDSAVYFCASSPTVQAEAFFGQGTRLTVV.

V usage is TRBV11-2 and J usage is TRBJ2-5; D assignment may be TRBD1 or TRBD2 (6 bases each). This CDR3 is built from 15 residues. V was pared by 8 bases and J by 0 bases, with 16 bases between. Germline V gene data show CDR1 as SGHAT and CDR2 as FQNNGV. Here the CDR3 reads CASRDGGRYQETQYF. The CDR3 nucleotides read TGTGCCAGCCGAGACGGGGGCCGCTACCAAGAGACCCAGTACTTC.

This clonotype has at least ten counts. The chain combines TRBV6-2 or TRBV6-3 with TRBJ2-3; D ambiguous. Germline CDR1 reads MNHEY; CDR2 reads SVGEGT. The CDR3 has 12 residues. V was clipped by 2 bases and J by 3 bases, with 3 bases between them. The CDR3 DNA follows: TGTGCCAGCAGTTACCTAACAGATACGCAGTATTTT. Translated, it gives CASSYLTDTQYF.

This chain links TRBV6-5 with TRBJ2-2, with 7 nucleotides matching TRBD1. CDR3 size: 15 residues. J was trimmed by 5 bases and V by 5 bases; bases with no gene match: 8. The germline CDR1 and CDR2 sequences are MNHEY and SVGAGI. CDR3 nucleotides: TGTGCCAGCAGTCACAAGGGGGCGCGAACCGGGGAGCTGTTTTTT. This translates into CASSHKGARTGELFF.

This chain connects TRBV7-2 to TRBJ1-1; D call uncertain. Germline assignment: CDR1 SGHTA and CDR2 FQGNSA. The CDR3 consists of 15 residues. The germline V and J ends were trimmed by 1 base and 0 bases, with 9 bases remaining between them. The CDR3 spells CASSLETRLNTEAFF. As DNA, the CDR3 is TGTGCCAGCAGCTTAGAGACCAGGCTGAACACTGAAGCTTTCTTT.

This clonotype was detected only a few times. The CDR3 sequence: CATSRDRGVSSYNEQFF. The CDR3 DNA reads TGTGCCACCAGCAGAGATCGTGGGGTCAGCTCCTACAATGAGCAGTTCTTC. V is TRBV15 and J is TRBJ2-1, with unresolved D. Trimming took 0 bases from V and 0 from J, leaving 12 bases between them. CDR3 length equals 17 residues. Germline loops: CDR1 LNHNV, CDR2 YYDKDF (reference sequence).

The sample holds a few counts of this clonotype. This chain connects TRBV18 to TRBJ2-7; D perhaps matches TRBD1 (6 bases). This CDR3 has 14 amino acids. Between the trimmed V and J ends, which lost 2 bases and 3 bases, there was a span of 11 bases. From germline, CDR1 is KGHSH and CDR2 LQKENI. The CDR3 protein is CASSPGQSGYEQYF. The CDR3, as DNA: TGTGCCAGCTCACCAGGACAGTCAGGCTACGAGCAGTACTTC. The full variable domain, in which reference TRBV18 and TRBJ2-7 provide the parts outside the CDR3, is NAGVMQNPRHLVRRRGQEARLRCSPMKGHSHVYWYRQLPEEGLKFMVYLQKENIIDESGMPKERFSAEFPKEGPSILRIQQVVRGDSAAYFCASSPGQSGYEQYFGPGTRLTVT.

This clonotype was observed a few times. The V gene is TRBV24-1, the J gene TRBJ2-1; D call uncertain. CDR3 length: 13 residues. CDR1 is KGHDR, CDR2 SFDVKD, per germline. The germline V and J ends were trimmed by 4 bases and 4 bases, with 7 bases remaining between them. CDR3 bases: TGTGCCACCAGTGAAGCTGTTTACAATGAGCAGTTCTTC. As protein: CATSEAVYNEQFF.

This clonotype turned up a few times. V and J are TRBV12-3 or TRBV12-4 and TRBJ2-5; TRBD2 agrees at 10 bases. The CDR3 loop spans 13 amino acids. With V trimmed by 5 bases and J by 4 bases, 1 base remained unmatched. The CDR3 protein is CASSRTSGETQYF. The CDR3 DNA follows: TGTGCCAGCAGTAGGACTAGCGGAGAGACCCAGTACTTC.

V is TRBV28 and J is TRBJ2-1, with a possible D match to TRBD2 (6 bases). Trimming pared 5 bases from V and 0 bases from J, leaving 11 bases between. Germline V CDR1 and CDR2: MDHEN, SYDVKM. This CDR3 has 15 residues. CDR3 nucleotides: TGTGCCAGCAGTCCAGCGGGTTTCTCCTACAATGAGCAGTTCTTC. It yields the protein CASSPAGFSYNEQFF.

There are a few counts of this clonotype. The rearrangement joins TRBV27 to TRBJ2-5; 8 bases agree with TRBD1. The V gene end was trimmed by 6 bases and the J gene end by 5 bases; junction bases not matched to a gene: 11. Germline lookup yields CDR1 MNHEY and CDR2 SMNVEV (reference sequence). This CDR3 has 15 residues. The CDR3 loop reads CASRKLQGDRETQYF. The CDR3 DNA is TGTGCCAGCAGGAAACTACAGGGGGATCGGGAGACCCAGTACTTC.

This clonotype has just a few counts. The chain is built from TRBV7-8 and TRBJ2-1; 10 bases align to TRBD1. CDR3 length: 16 residues. From germline, CDR1 is SGHVS and CDR2 FQNEAQ. J gave up 9 bases and V 5 bases, and 13 bases lay outside the gene matches. The CDR3 loop reads CASSLRGQGIVGEQFF. DNA of the CDR3: TGTGCCAGCAGCCTTAGGGGACAGGGGATTGTAGGTGAGCAGTTCTTC.

The chain is built from TRBV29-1 and TRBJ2-5; D call uncertain. The CDR3 runs 13 residues. V lost 2 bases and J 5 bases, leaving 12 bases between the germline ends. Germline lookup yields CDR1 SQVTM and CDR2 ANQGSEA. The CDR3 here is CSVERVLGETQYF. In DNA, the CDR3 is TGCAGCGTTGAAAGGGTCCTGGGGGAGACCCAGTACTTC.

The chain links TRBV6-2 or TRBV6-3 to TRBJ2-7; D perhaps matches TRBD2 (5 bases). V was pared by 7 bases and J by 3 bases, with 7 bases between. Germline CDR1 reads MNHEY; CDR2 reads SVGEGT. This CDR3 is built from 11 residues. The CDR3 DNA sequence: TGTGCCAGCACCGGGGACTACGAGCAGTACTTC. This translates into CASTGDYEQYF.

V is TRBV5-6 and J is TRBJ2-7; 8 bases fit TRBD1. CDR1 is SGHDT and CDR2 is YYEEEE in the germline V gene. V lost 0 bases to trimming and J lost 5 bases; unmatched junction nucleotides: 7. This CDR3 region has 15 residues. The CDR3 DNA reads as TGTGCCAGCAGCTTGGACGGACAGGGCGGGGACGAGCAGTACTTC. Translated: CASSLDGQGGDEQYF.

This chain links TRBV20-1 with TRBJ1-2; D may be TRBD1 (6 bases). V lost 6 bases to trimming and J lost 4 bases, with 12 bases between them. CDR3 length: 12 amino acids. Germline values: CDR1 DFQATT, CDR2 SNEGSKA (reference sequence). The CDR3 DNA reads as TGCAGTGCATGGACAGACGCCTATGGCTACACCTTC. Amino acid sequence: CSAWTDAYGYTF.

This clonotype was seen a single time. The DNA for the CDR3 is TGTGCCGTCGGGGTCCAGGCGAGCACAGATACGCAGTATTTT. Translation gives CAVGVQASTDTQYF. The V call is TRBV10-3, the J call TRBJ2-3, with TRBD2 as a possible D gene (5 bases). The V gene's germline CDR1 is ENHRY and CDR2 SYGVKD. The CDR3 is 14 amino acids. Trimming left V 11 bases short and J 0 bases short, with 15 bases between.